This T cell receptor (beta chain) was identified in a study of blood T cells in healthy people across ages. CDR1 and CDR2 (germline): SGHRS, YFSETQ. Losses at the gene ends were 3 bases for V and 3 bases for J; bases not matched to a gene: 6. The CDR3 is 15 residues long. Study outcomes and limitations: Across the age range, TCR beta diversity per million T cells fell in a roughly linear way.

Drawn from each donor were 7.5 to 10 milliliters of peripheral blood. Then a second PCR, running about 6 to 11 cycles, was carried out with a sample-barcoded 5' primer and a J-beta primer mix. A single record per CDR3 protein comes from TCRdb applying MiXCR to the 5' RACE reads. Of a few hundred thousand distinct CDR3 sequences listed, approximately 30% are singletons. This clonotype occurred many times. The antigen remains undetermined. Sequencing was performed on blood. V and J are TRBV5-1 and TRBJ2-1; TRBD1 aligns across 7 bases. This TCR came from a woman between 65 and 79 years old in good health. DNA of the CDR3: TGCGCCAGCAGCTGGACAGGTTCCCTCTACAATGAGCAGTTCTTC. This translates into CASSWTGSLYNEQFF.